The T cell receptor (beta chain) described here comes from a study of T cell changes during pregnancy in multiple sclerosis. Germline-derived CDR1 and CDR2 are ENHRY and SYGVKD. After removal of 0 bases from V and 7 bases from J, the junction contained 1 base not matched to a gene. The CDR3 spans 13 residues. Profiled with immunoSEQ multiplex PCR; TCRdb holds only in-frame clones, not every one. The sample holds about 72,000 clones; 90% to 95% are singletons and the top ten take under 0.9%. The input for sequencing was peripheral blood, taken in the third trimester of pregnancy. The chain joins TRBV10-3 to TRBJ1-2, with 8 bases lining up with TRBD1. This TCR came from a female donor in good health, enrolled as a control in a pregnancy study. CDR3 sequence: CAISESTGVGYTF. The CDR3 DNA follows: TGTGCCATCAGTGAGTCGACAGGGGTTGGCTACACCTTC.